This T cell receptor beta chain derives from a study of blood T cells in healthy people across ages. In this sample, this clonotype turned up a few times. Combining a sample-barcoded 5' primer with a J-beta primer mix, a second PCR ran for roughly 7 to 11 cycles. From the 5' RACE reads, TCRdb called clonotypes with MiXCR, one entry per CDR3 protein. This sample has around 1,500,000 distinct CDR3 sequences, with roughly 45% found just once. J was trimmed by 4 bases and V by 2 bases; bases with no gene match: 8. The germline CDR1 and CDR2 sequences are SGHDT and YYEEEE. CDR3 size: 16 residues. The rearrangement links TRBV5-6 to TRBJ1-5; 8 bases line up with TRBD1. The sequenced sample consisted of blood. The source is a woman younger than 30 in good health. The CDR3 sequence: CASSLGRTGMNQPQHF. CDR3 nucleotide sequence: TGTGCCAGCAGCTTAGGTCGGACAGGGATGAATCAGCCCCAGCATTTT.